Here is one T cell receptor beta chain with its context. The record originates from a study of blood T cell repertoires in COVID-19. About the study: T cells, B-cell-depleted T cells, or PBMCs supplied cDNA or gDNA.

Only in-frame clones appear in the TCRdb table, and some are missing; sequencing was by immunoSEQ multiplex PCR. The data contain about 320,000 clones, roughly 87% of them seen just once; the ten biggest clones take up under 6%. CDR3 size: 15 residues. Per germline, CDR1 SGDLS and CDR2 YYNGEE. V lost 4 bases, J lost 2 bases, and 13 bases lay in between. The gene calls are TRBV9 and TRBJ2-4, with D perhaps TRBD2 (7 bases). Sequencing used PBMCs or T cells enriched from blood (not recorded which). The receptor was isolated from a woman in her twenties or thirties who had recovered from COVID-19. In DNA form, the CDR3 reads TGTGCCAGCAGCCCTTCGGGGGGCCCCAAAAACATTCAGTACTTC. This translates into CASSPSGGPKNIQYF.